This T cell receptor (beta chain) came from a study of T cell responses to AZD1222 COVID-19 vaccine. General study findings and limits: Donors skewed white British and female; clonal diversity was possibly underestimated. Recipients of AZD1222 seropositive at baseline numbered only 6 or 7.

Concerning this clone: What it recognizes is unknown.

TCRdb's table, derived via immunoSEQ multiplex PCR, lists solely in-frame clones and lacks some. Here the sample spans 150,000 to 160,000 clones, about 88% being singletons. Sequenced material: peripheral blood, taken after recovery from COVID-19. This sequence was found in an adult who had recovered from COVID-19.

The chain's CDR3 is CASSLAPGRRGEKLFF. The DNA for the CDR3 is TGTGCCAGCAGCTTGGCTCCCGGACGGAGAGGGGAAAAACTGTTTTTT. This chain joins TRBV5-4 and TRBJ1-4; D unclear. The V gene's germline CDR1 is SGHNT and CDR2 YYREEE (reference sequence). This CDR3 is 16 amino acids long. Trimming stripped 0 bases from V and 8 bases from J, with 17 bases between.